This T cell receptor beta chain emerged from a study of OX40 agonist ivuxolimab in advanced cancers. For the study in its entirety: The costimulatory receptor OX40 (CD134) was targeted by ivuxolimab, a fully human IgG2 agonistic monoclonal antibody. Intravenous ivuxolimab was administered to patients every 2 weeks at six dose levels: 0.01, 0.1, 0.3, 1.5, 3 and 10 mg/kg. Of the 50 or so patients in dose escalation, about 20 had hepatocellular carcinoma, about 15 had melanoma, 9 had renal cell carcinoma and 9 had head and neck cancer. In the dose-escalation cohort, roughly 80% of patients were male, and the mean age was roughly 60 years, with a range of about 23 to 85. Prior anti-PD-1, anti-PD-L1 or anti-CTLA-4 therapy was permitted, and checkpoint inhibitors had been received by less than 45% of dose-escalation patients. Partial responses occurred in three dose-escalation patients: two with cutaneous melanoma and one with hepatocellular carcinoma. The purpose of peripheral TCRbeta sequencing was to test whether ivuxolimab changed TCR sequence diversity and led to clonal T-cell expansion. The paper describes the monotherapy dose-escalation part (N ≈ 51 patients) of the phase I trial of ivuxolimab.

The trial excluded patients who had a history of autoimmune disease or were on systemic immunosuppression. Peripheral blood for TCR sequencing was collected from all dose cohorts at baseline, on cycle 4 day 1, and on cycle 7 day 1. Samples were obtained from an open-label, multicenter, first-in-human phase I dose-escalation trial of ivuxolimab. Adults with locally advanced or metastatic melanoma, renal cell carcinoma, hepatocellular carcinoma or head and neck squamous cell carcinoma were enrolled in the trial. Before TCR sequencing, CD4+ and CD8+ T cells were separately sorted from peripheral blood. For sequencing of the TCRbeta CDR3 region, genomic DNA was extracted from the sorted cells. The immunoSEQ Assay was used to sequence the TCRbeta CDR3 regions. This is the immuneACCESS table as TCRdb keeps it, with only in-frame sequences that have V and J called. A part of the clones is gone; compared with another copy, unresolved V genes explain less than half, and the rest is unexplained. This sample holds tens of thousands of clones; 85% to 95% were observed only once. The ten top clones hold over 4% of the sample.

General study outcomes and caveats: Low levels of normalized T-cell clonal expansion were also seen in some patients who did not respond. At doses of 0.1 to 3.0 mg/kg, clonal expansion of both CD4+ and CD8+ blood T cells was observed from baseline to week 6. After ivuxolimab, CD8+ T cells had more expanded clones than CD4+ T cells on average. Partial responders in the 0.1-3.0 mg/kg groups had among the lowest normalized peripheral clonal expansion, especially among CD8+ T cells. Which antigens the clonally expanded peripheral T cells were specific for was not determined.

From the cysteine up to the phenylalanine, the CDR3 has a length of 11 residues. Only the CDR3 DNA stays, 33 bases, in frame from base 1. After removal of 4 bases from V and 6 bases from J, the junction retains 3 bases not matched to a gene. Reading the germline V gene gives CDR1 SQVTM and CDR2 ANQGSEA. As to this clone: This clone's antigen is unknown. Nothing much larger sits one base from this clone, and base qualities are not available.

The TCR originated in an adult with an advanced solid tumor such as melanoma, head and neck, liver or kidney cancer. The chain links TRBV29-1 with TRBJ2-7; TRBD1 lines up with 7 middle nucleotides. The specimen comprised CD4+ or CD8+ T cells sorted from blood, sampled in a trial of the OX40 agonist ivuxolimab. The CDR3 reads as follows: CSVGQGREQYF. The nucleotide sequence is TGCAGCGTTGGACAGGGACGCGAGCAGTACTTC.